The present T cell receptor (beta chain) was sequenced within a study of blood T cell repertoires in COVID-19. Profiling relied on immunoSEQ multiplex PCR, and the TCRdb table lists in-frame clones only, not all of them. The table records over 300,000 clones, over 75% of them present only once. This sequence originates from a woman aged 18-29 years who had recovered from COVID-19. The sequenced material came from PBMCs or T cells enriched from blood (not recorded which).

The CDR3 DNA is TGTGCCAGCACTCTGGAGGCGGGGGACTCGAACACCGGGGAGCTGTTTTTT. This encodes CASTLEAGDSNTGELFF. The chain has TRBV2 and TRBJ2-2, with TRBD2 matching 7 bases. Looked up from germline, CDR1 is SNHLY and CDR2 is FYNNEI. CDR3 length: 17 residues. The junction had 11 bases not matched to a gene; V was cut back by 7 bases and J by 0 bases.